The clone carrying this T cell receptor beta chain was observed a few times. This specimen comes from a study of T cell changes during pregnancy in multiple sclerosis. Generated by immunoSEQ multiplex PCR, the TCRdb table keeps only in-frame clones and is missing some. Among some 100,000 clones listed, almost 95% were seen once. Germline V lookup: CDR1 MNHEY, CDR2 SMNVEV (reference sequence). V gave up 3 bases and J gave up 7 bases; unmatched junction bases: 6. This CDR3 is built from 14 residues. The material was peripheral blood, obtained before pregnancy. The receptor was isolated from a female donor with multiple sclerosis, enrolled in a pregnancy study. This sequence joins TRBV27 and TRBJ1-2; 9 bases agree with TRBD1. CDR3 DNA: TGTGCCAGCAGTTTCAGGGACAGGGTGAGTGGCTACACCTTC. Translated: CASSFRDRVSGYTF.